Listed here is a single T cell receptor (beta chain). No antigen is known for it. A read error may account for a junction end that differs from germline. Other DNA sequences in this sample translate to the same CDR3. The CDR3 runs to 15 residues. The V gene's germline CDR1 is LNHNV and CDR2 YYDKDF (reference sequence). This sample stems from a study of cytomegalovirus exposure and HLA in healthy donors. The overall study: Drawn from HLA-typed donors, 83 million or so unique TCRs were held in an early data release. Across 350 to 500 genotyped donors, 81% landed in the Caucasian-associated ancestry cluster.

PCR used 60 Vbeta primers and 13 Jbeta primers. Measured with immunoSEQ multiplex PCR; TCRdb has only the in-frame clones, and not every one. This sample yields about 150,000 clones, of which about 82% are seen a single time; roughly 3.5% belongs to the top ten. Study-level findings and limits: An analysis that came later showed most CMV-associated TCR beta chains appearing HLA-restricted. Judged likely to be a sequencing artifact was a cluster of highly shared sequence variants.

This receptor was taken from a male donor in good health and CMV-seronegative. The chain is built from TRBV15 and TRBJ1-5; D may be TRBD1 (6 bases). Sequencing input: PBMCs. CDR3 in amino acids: CATSRRQDSNQPQHF. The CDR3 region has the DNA TGTGCCACCAGCAGACGACAGGATAGCAATCAGCCCCAGCACTTT.